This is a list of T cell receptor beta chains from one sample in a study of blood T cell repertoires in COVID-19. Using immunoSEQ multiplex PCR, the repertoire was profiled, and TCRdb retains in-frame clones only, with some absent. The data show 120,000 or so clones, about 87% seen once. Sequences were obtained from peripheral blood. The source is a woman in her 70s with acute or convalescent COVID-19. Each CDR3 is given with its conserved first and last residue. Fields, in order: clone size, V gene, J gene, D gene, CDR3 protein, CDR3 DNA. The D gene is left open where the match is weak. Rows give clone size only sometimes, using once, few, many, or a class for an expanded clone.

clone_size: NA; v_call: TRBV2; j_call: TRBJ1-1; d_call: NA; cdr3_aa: CASSDPAGEGTEAFF; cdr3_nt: TGTGCCAGCAGTGACCCGGCAGGGGAGGGCACTGAAGCTTTCTTT
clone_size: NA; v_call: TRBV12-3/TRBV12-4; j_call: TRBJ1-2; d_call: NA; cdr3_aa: CASKGGAGYGYTF; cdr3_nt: TGTGCCAGCAAGGGAGGGGCCGGCTATGGCTACACCTTC
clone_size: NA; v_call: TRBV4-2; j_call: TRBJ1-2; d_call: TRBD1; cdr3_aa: CASSQAPTGGERVYGYTF; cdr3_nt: TGTGCCAGCAGCCAAGCGCCGACAGGGGGCGAGAGGGTCTATGGCTACACCTTC
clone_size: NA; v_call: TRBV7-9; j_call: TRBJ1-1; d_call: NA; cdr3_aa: CASSLVQGGVTEAFF; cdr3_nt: TGTGCCAGCAGCTTAGTCCAGGGTGGGGTTACTGAAGCTTTCTTT
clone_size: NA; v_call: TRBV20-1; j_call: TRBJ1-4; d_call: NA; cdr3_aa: CSASSRGDEKLFF; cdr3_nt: TGCAGTGCTAGTTCAAGGGGCGATGAAAAACTGTTTTTT
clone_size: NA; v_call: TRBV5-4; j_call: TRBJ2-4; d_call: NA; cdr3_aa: CASSPGRGGNIQYF; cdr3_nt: TGTGCCAGCAGCCCAGGCAGAGGAGGGAACATTCAGTACTTC
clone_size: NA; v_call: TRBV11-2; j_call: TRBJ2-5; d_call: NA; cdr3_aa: CASSLVGGETQYF; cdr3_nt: TGTGCCAGCAGCTTAGTAGGAGGGGAGACCCAGTACTTC
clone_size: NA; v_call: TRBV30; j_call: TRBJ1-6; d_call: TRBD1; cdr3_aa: CAWDRGNSPLHF; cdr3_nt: TGTGCCTGGGACAGGGGAAATTCACCCCTCCACTTT
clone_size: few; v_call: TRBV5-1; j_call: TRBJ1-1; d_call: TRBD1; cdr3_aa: CASSPSGTGGIEAFF; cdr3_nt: TGCGCCAGCAGCCCGTCCGGGACAGGAGGGATTGAAGCTTTCTTT
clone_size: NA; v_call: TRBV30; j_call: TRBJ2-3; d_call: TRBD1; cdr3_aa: CAWRGQGGVDTQYF; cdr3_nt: TGTGCCTGGAGGGGTCAAGGGGGCGTTGATACGCAGTATTTT
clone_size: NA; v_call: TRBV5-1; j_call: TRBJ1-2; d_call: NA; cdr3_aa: CASSGLLSGPGYTF; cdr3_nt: TGCGCCAGCAGCGGCCTCCTCTCTGGGCCTGGCTACACCTTC
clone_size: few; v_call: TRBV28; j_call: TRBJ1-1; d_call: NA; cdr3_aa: CASSSGREGKAFF; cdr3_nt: TGTGCCAGCAGTTCAGGACGGGAGGGGAAAGCTTTCTTT
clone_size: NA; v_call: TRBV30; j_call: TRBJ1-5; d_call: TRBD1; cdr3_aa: CAWDQGAYNQPQHF; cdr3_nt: TGTGCCTGGGACCAGGGGGCCTACAATCAGCCCCAGCATTTT
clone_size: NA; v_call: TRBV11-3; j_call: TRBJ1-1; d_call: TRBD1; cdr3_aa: CASTRQGGGEAFF; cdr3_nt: TGTGCCAGCACCCGACAGGGTGGGGGTGAAGCTTTCTTT
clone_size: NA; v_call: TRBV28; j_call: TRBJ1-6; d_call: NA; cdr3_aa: CASSSQTEYYNSPLHF; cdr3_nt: TGTGCCAGCAGTTCCCAGACAGAATACTATAATTCACCCCTCCACTTT
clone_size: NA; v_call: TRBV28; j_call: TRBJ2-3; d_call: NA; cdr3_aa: CASSDSPGLGGGADTQYF; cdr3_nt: TGTGCCAGCAGTGACTCACCGGGACTTGGGGGAGGTGCAGATACGCAGTATTTT
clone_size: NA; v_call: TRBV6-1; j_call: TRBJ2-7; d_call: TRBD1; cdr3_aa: CASSETPGQVVGYEQYF; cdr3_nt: TGTGCCAGCAGTGAAACTCCGGGACAGGTAGTTGGGTACGAGCAGTACTTC
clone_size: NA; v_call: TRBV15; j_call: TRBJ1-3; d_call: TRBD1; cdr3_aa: CATSSQGAGGNTIYF; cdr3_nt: TGTGCCACCAGCAGCCAGGGGGCTGGTGGAAACACCATATATTTT
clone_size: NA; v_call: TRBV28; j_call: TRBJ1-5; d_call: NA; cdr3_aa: CASTLSQDNQPQHF; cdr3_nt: TGTGCCAGCACCTTATCACAGGACAATCAGCCCCAGCATTTT
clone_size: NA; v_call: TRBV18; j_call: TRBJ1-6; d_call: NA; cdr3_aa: CASSPARGTAYDSPLHF; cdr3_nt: TGTGCCAGCTCACCAGCAAGGGGTACCGCCTATGATTCACCCCTCCACTTT
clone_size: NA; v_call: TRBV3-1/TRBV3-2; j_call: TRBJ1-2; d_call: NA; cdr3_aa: CASSRETQGYGYTF; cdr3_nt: TGTGCCAGCAGCCGGGAGACCCAAGGCTATGGCTACACCTTC
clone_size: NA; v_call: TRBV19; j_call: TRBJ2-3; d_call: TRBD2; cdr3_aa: CASTSTSGGAPDTQYF; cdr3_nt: TGTGCCAGTACCTCGACTAGCGGGGGGGCCCCAGATACGCAGTATTTT
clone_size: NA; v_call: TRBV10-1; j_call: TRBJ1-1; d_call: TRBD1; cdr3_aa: CASSGGQGDTEAFF; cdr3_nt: TGCGCCAGCAGTGGGGGACAGGGGGACACTGAAGCTTTCTTT
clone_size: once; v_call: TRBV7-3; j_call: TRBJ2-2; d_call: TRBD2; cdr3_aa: CASSSSLAGGLTGELFF; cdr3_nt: TGTGCCAGCAGCTCCAGCCTAGCGGGGGGGCTTACCGGGGAGCTGTTTTTT
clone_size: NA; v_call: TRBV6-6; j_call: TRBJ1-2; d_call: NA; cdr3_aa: CASSEAARAPLGYTF; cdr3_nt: TGTGCCAGCAGTGAGGCGGCCAGGGCCCCCCTCGGCTACACCTTC
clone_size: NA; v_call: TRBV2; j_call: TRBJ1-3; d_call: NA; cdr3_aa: CASSRGDTIYF; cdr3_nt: TGTGCCAGCAGTCGGGGGGACACCATATATTTT